The rows below give T cell receptor beta chains drawn from one sample of a study of T cells in Graves' hyperthyroidism and ophthalmopathy. TCRdb independently ran MiXCR on the multiplex PCR reads; one entry per CDR3 protein. This table holds about 110,000 distinct CDR3 sequences, approximately 15% found once. Sequencing was done on a sample of blood. The origin of the receptors is a woman between 45 and 60 years old with Graves' hyperthyroidism. Both conserved end residues are part of each CDR3. D genes are given only for firm matches. Part of the rows lack a size; the others show once, few, many or a class for expanded clones.

v_call: TRBV7-3; d_call: TRBD2; clone_size: once; cdr3_aa: CASSLSGGGGGGDIQYF
v_call: TRBV4-1; d_call: NA; clone_size: many; cdr3_aa: CASSQGGRKQVYSEAFF
v_call: TRBV20-1; d_call: NA; clone_size: NA; cdr3_aa: CSASQPKGVYEQYF
v_call: TRBV3-1; d_call: NA; clone_size: NA; cdr3_aa: CASSPRGGNEQFF
v_call: TRBV12-3/TRBV12-4; d_call: TRBD1; clone_size: few; cdr3_aa: CASSSPGQGISLHF
v_call: TRBV29-1; d_call: NA; clone_size: many; cdr3_aa: CSAEHRAVEETQYF
v_call: TRBV5-1; d_call: NA; clone_size: many; cdr3_aa: CASSLAPQGLYEQYF
v_call: TRBV24-1; d_call: TRBD1; clone_size: many; cdr3_aa: CATSDPTGSQETQYF
v_call: TRBV27; d_call: NA; clone_size: many; cdr3_aa: CASSLSRNYNSPLHF
v_call: TRBV5-5; d_call: TRBD1; clone_size: many; cdr3_aa: CASSLDLTGDWGTEAFF
v_call: TRBV5-5; d_call: NA; clone_size: NA; cdr3_aa: CASIPRDIFTGELFF
v_call: TRBV10-3; d_call: NA; clone_size: few; cdr3_aa: CAISATVTSGNTIYF
v_call: TRBV28; d_call: NA; clone_size: many; cdr3_aa: CASSLGGFNYGYTF
v_call: TRBV19; d_call: NA; clone_size: many; cdr3_aa: CASSYPGANTEAFF
v_call: TRBV28; d_call: NA; clone_size: many; cdr3_aa: CASSLGIRSGSYEQYF
v_call: TRBV12-3/TRBV12-4; d_call: NA; clone_size: many; cdr3_aa: CASSLYVGGAKNTGELFF
v_call: TRBV6-1; d_call: NA; clone_size: many; cdr3_aa: CASIKYGRGNEKLFF
v_call: TRBV6-1; d_call: TRBD1; clone_size: NA; cdr3_aa: CASKGGDRGNHGYTF
v_call: TRBV3-1; d_call: NA; clone_size: many; cdr3_aa: CASSQASRPRSGNTIYF
v_call: TRBV27; d_call: NA; clone_size: many; cdr3_aa: CASSPRGWNQPQHF
v_call: TRBV20-1; d_call: TRBD2; clone_size: many; cdr3_aa: CSASLGGSDEQFF
v_call: TRBV7-9; d_call: NA; clone_size: many; cdr3_aa: CASSPSRQTEQYF
v_call: TRBV28; d_call: NA; clone_size: NA; cdr3_aa: CASKRWGEQPQHF
v_call: TRBV2; d_call: NA; clone_size: many; cdr3_aa: CASRERTLSSYEQYF
v_call: TRBV9; d_call: TRBD1; clone_size: many; cdr3_aa: CASSAGQGAGNTIYF
v_call: TRBV28; d_call: TRBD2; clone_size: medium-sized; cdr3_aa: CASSQLAETRQEYF
v_call: TRBV4-1; d_call: NA; clone_size: many; cdr3_aa: CASSPFTADTQYF
v_call: TRBV4-1; d_call: NA; clone_size: NA; cdr3_aa: CASSPSVLGGGSYEQYF
v_call: TRBV6-5; d_call: NA; clone_size: NA; cdr3_aa: CASSSPPGGIRTDTQYF
v_call: TRBV7-3; d_call: TRBD1; clone_size: many; cdr3_aa: CASSLLGRGSTQYF
v_call: TRBV12-3/TRBV12-4; d_call: NA; clone_size: many; cdr3_aa: CASSYRGANTEAFF
v_call: TRBV4-1; d_call: NA; clone_size: many; cdr3_aa: CASSQGTTDTQYF
v_call: TRBV6-1; d_call: TRBD1; clone_size: many; cdr3_aa: CASRGGQGTYEQYF
v_call: TRBV24-1; d_call: NA; clone_size: many; cdr3_aa: CATSVGTNYGYTF
v_call: TRBV5-1; d_call: NA; clone_size: few; cdr3_aa: CASSFEGSSYNEQFF
v_call: TRBV2; d_call: TRBD1; clone_size: once; cdr3_aa: CASRSPGQGVQETQYF
v_call: TRBV12-3/TRBV12-4; d_call: TRBD1; clone_size: many; cdr3_aa: CASSDRVVAEAFF